Following are 27 T cell receptor beta chains from one sample sequenced in a study of human T cells and chemical hapten exposure. Time point described: pre-sensitization, week 0. Noted treatment: therapeutic diphenylcyclopropenone sensitization with weekly scalp DPC. Each CDR3 protein gets one entry after TCRdb re-called the RACE reads with MiXCR. The data hold some 330,000 distinct CDR3 sequences, with about 5% observed a single time. Sequencing used whole blood, obtained in connection with sensitization to the hapten diphenylcyclopropenone (DPC). The receptors come from a woman aged 18-29 years with alopecia areata. Some clones in this sample may be carry-over from other donors' samples.

This clonotype came up many times. This rearrangement joins TRBV4-2 to TRBJ1-2; weak D call: TRBD1 (6 bases). Trimming took off 0 bases at V and 7 bases at J, with 9 bases between the two ends. The CDR3 runs 13 residues. Germline V gene data show CDR1 as LGHNA and CDR2 as YNFKEQ. DNA of the CDR3: TGTGCCAGCAGCCAAGAAACAGGGAGTGGCTACACCTTC. It encodes CASSQETGSGYTF.

This clonotype was observed at least ten times. The chain has TRBV6-6 and TRBJ2-5; 9 bases fit TRBD2. V was clipped by 4 bases and J by 2 bases; unmatched bases: 2. CDR3 length: 14 residues. Germline V gene lookup returns CDR1 MNHNY and CDR2 SVGAGI (reference sequence). CDR3 DNA: TGTGCCAGCAGTTGGAGCGGGGGGCAAGAGACCCAGTACTTC. It yields the protein CASSWSGGQETQYF.

This clonotype was counted many times. The J gene is TRBJ1-4, the V gene TRBV6-6, with a weak D call TRBD1 (5 bases). The CDR3 totals 15 residues. CDR1 is MNHNY and CDR2 is SVGAGI in the germline V gene (reference sequence). V gave up 6 bases and J gave up 5 bases, with 16 bases separating them. CDR3 sequence reads: CASSPRDVGNEKLFF. The CDR3 coding sequence is TGTGCCAGCAGCCCTAGGGACGTTGGAAATGAAAAACTGTTTTTT.

The chain combines TRBV18 with TRBJ1-1; no firm D call. This CDR3 comprises 14 residues. Germline CDR1 reads KGHSH; CDR2 reads LQKENI. V was cut by 2 bases and J by 5 bases, with 12 bases left in between. The CDR3 nucleotides read TGTGCCAGCTCACCAGAGCCGGAGGTAACTGAAGCTTTCTTT. This translates into CASSPEPEVTEAFF.

This clonotype was picked up a small number of times. The rearrangement links TRBV2 to TRBJ2-5, with 10 bases matching TRBD2. V shed 5 bases and J 2 bases; nucleotides not matched to a gene: 5. The CDR3 has 15 amino acids. CDR1 and CDR2 from the germline V gene are SNHLY and FYNNEI. CDR3 coding DNA: TGTGCCAGCAGTCGCGGGACTAGCGCTCAAGAGACCCAGTACTTC. Its translation: CASSRGTSAQETQYF.

As DNA, the CDR3 is TGTGCCAGCAGTTCCGTTAGGACAGGGGAGCGATATGGCTACACCTTC. Its protein product is CASSSVRTGERYGYTF. The chain combines TRBV6-5 with TRBJ1-2; the match to TRBD1 covers 9 bases. Germline assignment: CDR1 MNHEY and CDR2 SVGAGI. The junction had 11 bases not matched to a gene; V was cut back by 4 bases and J by 5 bases. CDR3 size: 16 residues.

This clonotype has a handful of counts. The chain links TRBV7-8 to TRBJ2-5, with D tentatively TRBD1 (5 bases). The CDR3 runs to 13 residues. Germline V CDR1 and CDR2: SGHVS, FQNEAQ. Between the trimmed V and J ends, which lost 6 bases and 3 bases, there was a span of 11 bases. The CDR3 sequence is CASSRSREETQYF. DNA of the CDR3: TGTGCCAGCAGTCGATCCAGGGAAGAGACCCAGTACTTC.

This clonotype was recorded at least ten times. The rearrangement joins TRBV7-9 to TRBJ1-5, with D maybe TRBD1 (5 bases). The CDR3 totals 16 residues. CDR1 and CDR2 (germline): SEHNR, FQNEAQ (reference sequence). V was cut by 5 bases and J by 0 bases, with 14 bases left in between. CDR3 protein: CASSQGAGVSNQPQHF. CDR3 sequence (DNA): TGTGCCAGCAGCCAAGGGGCGGGGGTTAGCAATCAGCCCCAGCATTTT.

The chain couples TRBV4-3 to TRBJ1-1; D is ambiguous. The CDR3 is 15 amino acids. V lost 4 bases, J lost 3 bases, and 15 bases lay in between. The germline CDR1 and CDR2 sequences are LGHNA and YSLEER. The CDR3 region has the DNA TGCGCCAGCAGCCTGCGGCTAACTTGGGACACTGAAGCTTTCTTT. Translation: CASSLRLTWDTEAFF.

This clonotype was counted many times. The chain carries TRBV7-9 and TRBJ2-2; 8 bases agree with TRBD1. The CDR3 contains 15 residues. V shed 5 bases and J 6 bases; nucleotides not matched to a gene: 8. Per the germline V gene, CDR1 is SEHNR and CDR2 is FQNEAQ (reference sequence). CDR3 loop: CASSTKDRVAGELFF. The CDR3 DNA is TGTGCCAGCAGCACTAAGGACAGGGTCGCCGGGGAGCTGTTTTTT.

This clonotype was picked up a small number of times. The V call is TRBV20-1, the J call TRBJ1-5, with TRBD1 as a possible D gene (5 bases). Germline V gives CDR1 DFQATT, CDR2 SNEGSKA (reference sequence). The germline V and J ends were trimmed by 0 bases and 7 bases, with 10 bases remaining between them. The CDR3 runs to 13 residues. In DNA, the CDR3 is TGCAGTGCTAGAGAGGGGGACTGGCAGCCCCAGCATTTT. The encoded protein is CSAREGDWQPQHF.

The genes are TRBV19 and TRBJ2-7, with D possibly TRBD1 on 6 matching bases. V was cut by 6 bases and J by 0 bases, with 15 bases left in between. The CDR3 spans 15 residues. Germline values: CDR1 LNHDA, CDR2 SQIVND (reference sequence). The CDR3 DNA reads as TGTGCCAGTAGCTTCGCTTCAGGGGTCTCCTACGAGCAGTACTTC. It specifies CASSFASGVSYEQYF.

Many counts were recorded for this clonotype. The J gene is TRBJ1-6, the V gene TRBV7-2, with no clear D. V was pared by 1 base and J by 8 bases, with 9 bases between. Germline CDR1 and CDR2: SGHTA and FQGNSA. This CDR3 is 14 amino acids long. The CDR3 loop is CASSLGEIHSPLHF. The CDR3 DNA follows: TGTGCCAGCAGCTTAGGAGAAATTCATTCACCCCTCCACTTT.

The CDR3 spells CASSLDGTPSRSGANVLTF. The CDR3 DNA reads as TGCGCCAGCAGCTTGGACGGGACACCCTCCCGCTCTGGGGCCAACGTCCTGACTTTC. V is TRBV5-1 and J is TRBJ2-6, with D possibly TRBD1 on 6 matching bases. Germline V gene sequence: CDR1 SGHRS, CDR2 YFSETQ. CDR3 length: 19 amino acids. V was trimmed by 0 bases and J by 0 bases, leaving 16 bases between them.

In this sample, this clonotype turned up a few times. The CDR3 protein is CASSPPGDGADTQYF. The CDR3 bases are TGTGCCAGCTCACCGCCCGGGGACGGGGCAGATACGCAGTATTTT. The chain is built from TRBV18 and TRBJ2-3; the D call may be TRBD1 or TRBD2 (5 bases each). The CDR3 has 15 residues. Per germline, CDR1 KGHSH and CDR2 LQKENI. Trimming pared 3 bases from V and 4 bases from J, leaving 14 bases between.

The chain recombines TRBV9 with TRBJ1-1; TRBD1 is a possible D gene (6 bases). Germline lookup yields CDR1 SGDLS and CDR2 YYNGEE. The CDR3 has 15 amino acids. V was pared by 0 bases and J by 5 bases, with 14 bases between. CDR3 bases: TGTGCCAGCAGCGTAGAGCCCGGGGGCAAGACTGAAGCTTTCTTT. Translation: CASSVEPGGKTEAFF.

This chain joins TRBV3-1 and TRBJ2-7; D is undetermined. In germline, CDR1 is LGHDT, CDR2 YNNKEL (reference sequence). The CDR3 covers 15 residues. Between the trimmed V and J ends, which lost 0 bases and 2 bases, there was a span of 11 bases. In DNA, the CDR3 is TGTGCCAGCAGCCAAGATTGGGAAGGAGCCTACGAGCAGTACTTC. Its translation: CASSQDWEGAYEQYF.

This clonotype showed up many times. J is TRBJ2-6 and V is TRBV6-2 or TRBV6-3; D uncertain. Per the germline V gene, CDR1 is MNHEY and CDR2 is SVGEGT. This CDR3 is built from 15 residues. V was clipped by 2 bases and J by 0 bases, with 5 bases between them. The CDR3: CASSYEPSGANVLTF. In DNA form, the CDR3 reads TGTGCCAGCAGTTACGAACCCTCTGGGGCCAACGTCCTGACTTTC.

This clonotype was observed at least ten times. The chain links TRBV21-1 to TRBJ2-3; the D segment call TRBD1 is taken from the table without a DNA check. TRBV21-1 is described as a pseudogene. This CDR3 spans 18 amino acids. Written as DNA, the CDR3 is TGTGCCAGCAGCAAAGGAAGTGGCCAGCGGGGGCCCCTGGATACGCAGTATTTT. Its translation is CASSKGSGQRGPLDTQYF.

Only a few counts were recorded for this clonotype. This chain connects TRBV7-9 to TRBJ1-5; 7 nucleotides line up with TRBD1. V was clipped by 5 bases and J by 3 bases; unmatched bases: 4. Germline CDR1 SEHNR, CDR2 FQNEAQ (reference sequence). This CDR3 is built from 14 residues. The CDR3 region is CASSAGTVNQPQHF. CDR3 sequence (DNA): TGTGCCAGCAGCGCCGGGACAGTCAATCAGCCCCAGCATTTT.

Only a few counts were recorded for this clonotype. The rearrangement uses TRBV4-2 and TRBJ1-1; 11 positions match TRBD1. V gave up 4 bases and J gave up 5 bases; unmatched junction bases: 9. CDR1 and CDR2 from the germline V gene are LGHNA and YNFKEQ. The CDR3 spans 16 residues. CDR3 in amino acids: CASSPGQGASGTEAFF. DNA of the CDR3: TGTGCCAGCAGCCCCGGACAGGGGGCCAGCGGAACTGAAGCTTTCTTT.

The rearrangement links TRBV20-1 to TRBJ1-2; unclear D gene. Germline V gene sequence: CDR1 DFQATT, CDR2 SNEGSKA (reference sequence). The CDR3 covers 13 residues. The V and J ends lost 2 bases and 0 bases respectively, with 7 bases between them. The CDR3 region is CSARPTANYGYTF. CDR3 DNA: TGCAGTGCTAGACCAACAGCTAACTATGGCTACACCTTC.

The V call is TRBV13, the J call TRBJ1-1; D remains ambiguous. V lost 6 bases and J 5 bases, leaving 10 bases between the germline ends. The CDR3 consists of 12 residues. Germline V gene data show CDR1 as PRHDT and CDR2 as FYEKMQ (reference sequence). The CDR3 DNA sequence: TGTGCCAGCAGTCTAAATCCGACTGAAGCTTTCTTT. Translated: CASSLNPTEAFF.

In DNA, the CDR3 is TGTGCCAGCAGCCCAGGAAATTCACCCCTCCACTTT. It is translated as CASSPGNSPLHF. The chain couples TRBV7-2 to TRBJ1-6; the D is unclear. Between the trimmed V and J ends, which lost 5 bases and 7 bases, there was a span of 6 bases. Germline V lookup: CDR1 SGHTA, CDR2 FQGNSA. This CDR3 has 12 residues.

The rearrangement uses TRBV12-3 or TRBV12-4 and TRBJ2-3; D uncertain. V lost 3 bases and J lost 6, with 10 bases in between. CDR3 length equals 13 residues. The CDR3 protein is CASSLSEWDTQYF. In nucleotides, the CDR3 is TGTGCCAGCAGTTTGTCAGAGTGGGATACGCAGTATTTT.

In this sample, this clonotype turned up many times. The V gene is TRBV5-5, the J gene TRBJ1-2; D gene ambiguous. This CDR3 has 17 amino acids. Germline loops: CDR1 SGHKS, CDR2 YYEKEE (reference sequence). V lost 3 bases to trimming and J lost 2 bases, with 20 bases between them. The CDR3 reads CASSWAPDVGLNYGYTF. CDR3 in DNA: TGTGCCAGCAGCTGGGCCCCCGATGTGGGCCTAAACTATGGCTACACCTTC.

V is TRBV4-1 and J is TRBJ2-7; D may match TRBD1 or TRBD2 (5 bases each). V shed 0 bases and J shed 6 bases, with 6 bases lying between them. This CDR3 has 12 amino acids. Germline-derived CDR1 and CDR2 are MGHRA and YSYEKL. CDR3 sequence (DNA): TGCGCCAGCAGCCAAGACGGGGCCGAGCAGTACTTC. Translation gives CASSQDGAEQYF.